The 7 T cell receptor beta chains below were found in one sample sequenced in a study of cytomegalovirus exposure and HLA in healthy donors. The PCR ran on 60 Vbeta and 13 Jbeta primers. Libraries were prepared by immunoSEQ multiplex PCR; TCRdb keeps only in-frame clonotypes and omits some of them. The sample holds 180,000 or so clones, about 88% seen once. Sequencing used PBMCs. The origin of the receptors is a woman aged 25 to 39 in good health and CMV-seronegative.

Remarks on this clone: An end of the junction does not agree with germline; a read error may underlie this. The chain links TRBV7-2 to TRBJ2-7; 11 bases match TRBD2. The germline V gene has CDR1 SGHTA and CDR2 FQGNSA. The CDR3 length is 15 residues. The CDR3 sequence: CASSLGRASGRFTPF. In DNA, the CDR3 is TGTGCCAGCAGCTTAGGGAGGGCTAGCGGGAGGTTTACCCCTTTC.

The chain joins TRBV7-2 to TRBJ1-2, with D perhaps TRBD1 (5 bases). V was clipped by 5 bases and J by 7 bases, with 14 bases between them. This CDR3 comprises 13 residues. Germline CDR1 SGHTA, CDR2 FQGNSA. DNA for the CDR3: TGTGCCAGCAGCCCCCTCAGGGTTAGTGGCTACACCTTC. Its protein product is CASSPLRVSGYTF.

V is TRBV11-2 and J is TRBJ2-1, with D possibly being TRBD1 (5 bases). Germline CDR1 and CDR2: SGHAT and FQNNGV. This CDR3 contains 12 residues. V lost 4 bases and J 6 bases, leaving 7 bases between the germline ends. CDR3 residues: CASSWQGNEQFF. CDR3 DNA: TGTGCCAGCAGCTGGCAGGGCAATGAGCAGTTCTTC. The entire variable domain, with the rest obtained from reference TRBV11-2 and TRBJ2-1, is as follows: EAGVAQSPRYKIIEKRQSVAFWCNPISGHATLYWYQQILGQGPKLLIQFQNNGVVDDSQLPKDRFSAERLKGVDSTLKIQPAKLEDSAVYLCASSWQGNEQFFGPGTRLTVL.

The rearrangement joins TRBV6-5 to TRBJ1-2, with D maybe TRBD1 (6 bases). Germline assignment: CDR1 MNHEY and CDR2 SVGAGI. CDR3 size: 12 residues. The V end was cut by 5 bases, the J end by 2 bases, with 6 bases between. This CDR3 reads CASSDRNYGYTF. CDR3 sequence (DNA): TGTGCCAGCAGTGACAGGAACTATGGCTACACCTTC.

V gene TRBV15 combines with J gene TRBJ2-5; 7 bases are a match to TRBD1. Germline lookup yields CDR1 LNHNV and CDR2 YYDKDF (reference sequence). The CDR3 covers 16 residues. V lost 1 base and J lost 5; bases outside the gene matches: 10. The chain's CDR3 is CATSRGGTARGETQYF. DNA of the CDR3: TGTGCCACCAGCAGAGGGGGGACAGCCCGAGGGGAGACCCAGTACTTC.

The chain employs TRBV28 and TRBJ2-1; D is possibly TRBD2 (6 bases). The CDR3 totals 16 residues. CDR1 is MDHEN and CDR2 is SYDVKM in the germline V gene. V dropped 5 bases and J dropped 7 bases, with 21 bases sitting between them. CDR3 in DNA: TGTGCCAGCAGTAGATGGGGGGACCTTCACTTGAATGAGCAGTTCTTC. Its protein is CASSRWGDLHLNEQFF. The full variable domain, completed using reference TRBV28 and TRBJ2-1, is DVKVTQSSRYLVKRTGEKVFLECVQDMDHENMFWYRQDPGLGLRLIYFSYDVKMKEKGDIPEGYSVSREKKERFSLILESASTNQTSMYLCASSRWGDLHLNEQFFGPGTRLTVL.

V gene TRBV27 combines with J gene TRBJ2-7; perhaps TRBD1 as D (6 bases). This CDR3 comprises 15 residues. V dropped 0 bases and J dropped 2 bases, with 11 bases sitting between them. The germline V gene encodes CDR1 MNHEY and CDR2 SMNVEV (reference sequence). DNA for the CDR3: TGTGCCAGCAGTTTATCGGGGACATGGGCCTACGAGCAGTACTTC. Amino acid sequence: CASSLSGTWAYEQYF.